These 3 T cell receptor beta chains came from one sample sequenced in a study of metastatic and nonmetastatic thyroid tumors. TCRdb re-called the PCR reads through MiXCR. The table shows about 82,000 clones, with around 12% occurring only once. Ahead of thyroid surgery, no patient had received treatment of any kind. The sequenced material came from tumor tissue. Receptors were obtained from a female donor with papillary thyroid cancer or a benign thyroid nodule (not recorded which). Some clones in this sample may be carry-over from other donors' samples.

The rearrangement joins TRBV7-2 to TRBJ2-2, with TRBD2 identical over 9 bases. Trimming cost V 5 bases and J 11 bases; bases outside gene matches: 12. This CDR3 has 15 residues. Germline CDR1 SGHTA, CDR2 FQGNSA. The CDR3 reads CASSAIAGETCELFF. DNA of the CDR3: TGTGCCAGCAGCGCTATAGCGGGAGAAACCTGTGAGCTGTTTTTT.

On this clone: This clone may be a read error of a much larger clone one base away. The identical CDR3 is also encoded by other nucleotide sequences in the sample. The chain has TRBV14 and TRBJ1-1; possibly TRBD1 for D (5 bases). CDR1 SGHDN and CDR2 FVKESK come from the germline V gene. This CDR3 contains 12 residues. CDR3 loop: CARSDWGTEAFF. The CDR3, as DNA: TGTGCCAGAAGCGATTGGGGCACTGAGGCTTTCTTT.

This clone appeared many times. The chain couples TRBV13 to TRBJ2-2; unclear D gene. V lost 5 bases and J 1 base, leaving 14 bases between the germline ends. This CDR3 region has 16 residues. Germline-derived CDR1 and CDR2 are PRHDT and FYEKMQ (reference sequence). CDR3 loop: CASSDIPGRNTGELFF. The CDR3 coding sequence is TGTGCCAGCAGCGACATTCCGGGCCGGAACACCGGGGAGCTGTTTTTT.